These 17 T cell receptor beta chains were sequenced from one sample in a study of shared clonotypes between healthy human individuals. The assay was immunoSEQ multiplex PCR, and TCRdb's table has in-frame clones only and misses some. There are about 2.3 million clones in the sample; more than 85% occur only once, and 0.3% to 0.4% lies in the top ten. Sequencing was carried out using naive CD4+ T cells from PBMCs. The subset denotes: CD45RA+ positively selected. The receptors were sampled from a young man in good health. Some clones in this sample may be carry-over from other donors' samples.

Details on this clone: The same CDR3 arises from other DNA sequences in this sample as well. V usage is TRBV7-2 and J usage is TRBJ1-1; a weak D match, TRBD1 (5 bases). V was clipped by 1 base and J by 0 bases, with 9 bases between them. Germline values: CDR1 SGHTA, CDR2 FQGNSA. The CDR3 is 15 amino acids. The CDR3 DNA reads as TGTGCCAGCAGCTTAGGCAGGGCCGTGAACACTGAAGCTTTCTTT. Residues: CASSLGRAVNTEAFF.

This chain joins TRBV9 and TRBJ2-3; D is ambiguous. The CDR3 consists of 14 residues. Trimming left V 1 base short and J 2 bases short, with 8 bases between. Germline-derived CDR1 and CDR2 are SGDLS and YYNGEE. The DNA for the CDR3 is TGTGCCAGCAGCGTACGAGCCGACACAGATACGCAGTATTTT. This sequence encodes CASSVRADTDTQYF.

The V and J genes are TRBV16 and TRBJ1-5; 8 bases are a match to TRBD1. This CDR3 spans 16 amino acids. V was clipped by 4 bases and J by 5 bases; unmatched bases: 10. The germline V gene encodes CDR1 KGHSY and CDR2 FQNENV. The DNA for the CDR3 is TGTGCCAGCAGCCCGTCCGCAGGGGGCGGGCATCAGCCCCAGCATTTT. Protein product: CASSPSAGGGHQPQHF.

The chain links TRBV30 to TRBJ2-2; TRBD1 aligns across 9 bases. Germline CDR1 and CDR2: GTSNPN and SVGIG (reference sequence). The V and J ends lost 2 bases and 5 bases, in that order; junction bases with no gene match: 6. The CDR3 totals 15 residues. The CDR3 coding sequence is TGTGCCTGGAGTCCGGGACAGGGTTTAACCGGGGAGCTGTTTTTT. This translates into CAWSPGQGLTGELFF. The full variable domain, with the rest looked up from reference TRBV30 and TRBJ2-2, is SQTIHQWPATLVQPVGSPLSLECTVEGTSNPNLYWYRQAAGRGLQLLFYSVGIGQISSEVPQNLSASRPQDRQFILSSKKLLLSDSGFYLCAWSPGQGLTGELFFGEGSRLTVL.

Regarding this clone: Additional DNA sequences in this sample encode the identical CDR3. The rearrangement links TRBV5-5 to TRBJ1-5; possibly TRBD1 for D (5 bases). The V and J ends lost 4 bases and 5 bases respectively, with 10 bases between them. Germline loops: CDR1 SGHKS, CDR2 YYEKEE (reference sequence). The CDR3 extends over 13 amino acids. The CDR3 DNA reads TGTGCCAGCAGCCCCACGGGGGATCAGCCCCAGCATTTT. Translation gives CASSPTGDQPQHF.

V gene TRBV9 combines with J gene TRBJ2-7; 7 nucleotides agree with TRBD2. J was trimmed by 2 bases and V by 9 bases; bases with no gene match: 8. CDR1 SGDLS and CDR2 YYNGEE come from the germline V gene. The CDR3 runs to 13 residues. The CDR3 spells CATKGRETYEQYF. The CDR3 DNA follows: TGTGCCACTAAAGGGAGGGAAACCTACGAGCAGTACTTC.

The chain carries TRBV19 and TRBJ1-5; D not resolved. The CDR3 runs to 13 residues. CDR1 and CDR2 (germline): LNHDA, SQIVND (reference sequence). V was pared by 4 bases and J by 4 bases, with 8 bases between. CDR3 sequence: CASSNGENQPQHF. For the CDR3, the DNA is TGTGCCAGTAGTAACGGGGAAAATCAGCCCCAGCATTTT.

The chain joins TRBV28 to TRBJ2-5, with D possibly being TRBD2 (6 bases). Germline CDR1 reads MDHEN; CDR2 reads SYDVKM. There are 13 residues in the CDR3. V dropped 7 bases and J dropped 2 bases, with 11 bases sitting between them. The CDR3 region is CASITGRQETQYF. CDR3 nucleotides: TGTGCCAGCATTACGGGGAGGCAAGAGACCCAGTACTTC. The full variable domain, in which reference TRBV28 and TRBJ2-5 provide the parts outside the CDR3, is DVKVTQSSRYLVKRTGEKVFLECVQDMDHENMFWYRQDPGLGLRLIYFSYDVKMKEKGDIPEGYSVSREKKERFSLILESASTNQTSMYLCASITGRQETQYFGPGTRLLVL.

This chain joins TRBV9 and TRBJ2-6; D remains unclear. The germline V and J ends were trimmed by 3 bases and 0 bases, with 7 bases remaining between them. The CDR3 consists of 15 residues. Germline V gene sequence: CDR1 SGDLS, CDR2 YYNGEE. CDR3 DNA sequence: TGTGCCAGCAGCGCCTTCAGCTCTGGGGCCAACGTCCTGACTTTC. Translating gives CASSAFSSGANVLTF. Drawing the rest from reference TRBV9 and TRBJ2-6, the complete variable domain is DSGVTQTPKHLITATGQRVTLRCSPRSGDLSVYWYQQSLDQGLQFLIQYYNGEERAKGNILERFSAQQFPDLHSELNLSSLELGDSALYFCASSAFSSGANVLTFGAGSRLTVL.

This clone was detected only once. The chain combines TRBV25-1 with TRBJ2-3, with 7 bases lining up with TRBD1. This CDR3 has 15 amino acids. V was clipped by 3 bases and J by 0 bases; unmatched bases: 3. Germline V lookup: CDR1 MGHDK, CDR2 SYGVNS. CDR3 sequence reads: CASSDKGASTDTQYF. The CDR3 DNA is TGTGCCAGCAGTGACAAGGGGGCGAGCACAGATACGCAGTATTTT.

The chain links TRBV2 to TRBJ1-3, with D uncertain. Germline V CDR1 and CDR2: SNHLY, FYNNEI. This CDR3 has 13 amino acids. V lost 7 bases and J lost 0, with 7 bases in between. For the CDR3, the DNA is TGTGCCAGCACCCAGATCTCTGGAAACACCATATATTTT. It codes for CASTQISGNTIYF. Supplemented by reference TRBV2 and TRBJ1-3, the full variable domain reads EPEVTQTPSHQVTQMGQEVILRCVPISNHLYFYWYRQILGQKVEFLVSFYNNEISEKSEIFDDQFSVERPDGSNFTLKIRSTKLEDSAMYFCASTQISGNTIYFGEGSWLTVV.

V and J are TRBV28 and TRBJ1-5, with TRBD1 matching over 7 bases. Germline-derived CDR1 and CDR2 are MDHEN and SYDVKM. This CDR3 contains 16 residues. V dropped 2 bases and J dropped 5; count of bases not matched to a gene: 9. The CDR3 region has the DNA TGTGCCAGCAGTTTAATAACGGGACAGTACGATCAGCCCCAGCATTTT. Translating it yields CASSLITGQYDQPQHF.

V gene TRBV7-9 combines with J gene TRBJ2-3; 14 bases align to TRBD2. The CDR3 spans 16 residues. Trimming at V came to 5 bases and at J to 5 bases, leaving 6 bases not matched to a gene. CDR1 is SEHNR and CDR2 is FQNEAQ in the germline V gene (reference sequence). The CDR3 sequence: CASSRLAGGEGDTQYF. The CDR3 DNA follows: TGTGCCAGCAGCCGACTAGCGGGAGGGGAGGGAGATACGCAGTATTTT.

This clone showed up just once. The V call is TRBV5-1, the J call TRBJ2-5; TRBD2 aligns across 13 bases. Judging by the DNA end, TRBJ2-7 fits better; the J call may be wrong. CDR3 length: 17 residues. Per the germline V gene, CDR1 is SGHRS and CDR2 is YFSETQ. The chain's CDR3 is CASSLGLGTSGTYEQYF. CDR3 nucleotides: TGCGCCAGCAGCCTGGGACTCGGGACTAGCGGGACCTACGAGCAGTACTTC.

The chain recombines TRBV30 with TRBJ2-1, with 7 nucleotides matching TRBD1. V lost 4 bases to trimming and J lost 6 bases; unmatched junction nucleotides: 15. The CDR3 spans 16 residues. Looked up from germline, CDR1 is GTSNPN and CDR2 is SVGIG (reference sequence). CDR3 nucleotides: TGTGCCTGGACCGGAAGAACAGGGGAGACACGCAATGAGCAGTTCTTC. It specifies CAWTGRTGETRNEQFF.

The genes are TRBV15 and TRBJ2-3, with 10 bases fitting TRBD2. Germline V gene sequence: CDR1 LNHNV, CDR2 YYDKDF (reference sequence). J was trimmed by 5 bases and V by 3 bases; bases with no gene match: 11. The CDR3 covers 17 residues. CDR3 coding DNA: TGTGCCACCAGCAGGGCTCTACTAGCGGGATGGGTAGATACGCAGTATTTT. Translating it yields CATSRALLAGWVDTQYF.

The V call is TRBV5-1, the J call TRBJ2-1; D is perhaps TRBD1 (6 bases). The CDR3 contains 14 residues. Germline lookup yields CDR1 SGHRS and CDR2 YFSETQ. V was shortened by 4 bases and J by 6 bases, with 14 bases between the two germline ends. CDR3 DNA: TGCGCCAGCAGCGGAGGACAGTCCGTCAATGAGCAGTTCTTC. It specifies CASSGGQSVNEQFF.